This passage covers 19 T cell receptor beta chains from one sample sequenced in a study of CD8 T cells in Susac syndrome. cDNA came from approximately 0.5 to 1 ug RNA primed by random hexamers. TCRdb ran MiXCR on the immunoSEQ multiplex PCR reads and lists one entry per CDR3 protein. The sample lists about 140,000 distinct CDR3 sequences, approximately 94% occurring once. The sequenced material came from CD4+ T cells from PBMCs. The receptor set was obtained from a human donor with Susac syndrome.

The V gene is TRBV3-1, the J gene TRBJ1-5; 7 positions match TRBD1. V shed 4 bases, J shed 4 bases, and the junction held 7 bases outside the gene matches. Germline V gene data show CDR1 as LGHDT and CDR2 as YNNKEL (reference sequence). This CDR3 is built from 15 residues. This chain's CDR3 is CASSPHQGVNQPQHF. CDR3 DNA: TGTGCCAGCAGCCCACATCAGGGGGTAAATCAGCCCCAGCATTTT.

This rearrangement joins TRBV29-1 to TRBJ2-5; 10 bases map to TRBD1. This CDR3 is built from 14 residues. In germline, CDR1 is SQVTM, CDR2 ANQGSEA. The ends lost 6 bases at V and 2 bases at J; junction bases unmatched: 6. The CDR3 loop is CSVHRDRGQETQYF. CDR3 bases: TGCAGCGTGCACCGGGACAGGGGACAAGAGACCCAGTACTTC.

The chain is built from TRBV6-5 and TRBJ1-4; tentative D call: TRBD1 (6 bases). The CDR3 has 12 amino acids. Germline CDR1 is MNHEY and CDR2 is SVGAGI. V was trimmed by 5 bases and J by 12 bases, leaving 13 bases between them. Written as DNA, the CDR3 is TGTGCCAGCAGTCCAAAAGAGGGGGAACTGTTTTTT. It translates to CASSPKEGELFF.

The chain is built from TRBV20-1 and TRBJ2-1; TRBD2 might be the D (5 bases). The CDR3 length is 15 residues. Germline CDR1 is DFQATT and CDR2 is SNEGSKA (reference sequence). V was shortened by 1 base and J by 8 bases, with 18 bases between the two germline ends. The CDR3 region is CSARAGSRALDEQFF. The DNA of the CDR3 is TGCAGTGCTAGAGCGGGGTCGCGGGCCCTCGATGAGCAGTTCTTC.

This clonotype was seen a single time. The genes are TRBV4-1 and TRBJ2-5; weak D call: TRBD1 (6 bases). CDR1 and CDR2 from the germline V gene are MGHRA and YSYEKL. The V gene lost 4 bases and the J gene lost 2 bases, with 11 bases spanning the gap. The CDR3 has 14 residues. The CDR3 protein is CASSLRTVQETQYF. The CDR3, as DNA: TGCGCCAGCAGCCTCCGGACAGTTCAAGAGACCCAGTACTTC.

The genes are TRBV12-3 or TRBV12-4 and TRBJ2-7, with 9 bases aligning to TRBD1. The CDR3 contains 14 residues. The V and J ends lost 3 bases and 6 bases, in that order; junction bases with no gene match: 6. The CDR3 nucleotides read TGTGCCAGCAGTTTGGGACGGACAGGGGTCGAGCAGTACTTC. It encodes CASSLGRTGVEQYF.

The J gene is TRBJ2-5, the V gene TRBV7-9, with D unclear. With 5 bases removed from V and 8 bases from J, the gap between germline ends came to 9 bases. This CDR3 has 11 amino acids. Germline V gene sequence: CDR1 SEHNR, CDR2 FQNEAQ (reference sequence). The CDR3: CASSERVTQYF. CDR3 sequence (DNA): TGTGCCAGCAGCGAAAGGGTCACCCAGTACTTC.

Here the CDR3 reads CASNLPGLGQETQYF. The CDR3 nucleotides read TGTGCCAGCAACCTACCCGGCCTAGGCCAAGAGACCCAGTACTTC. The V gene is TRBV3-1, the J gene TRBJ2-5; D ambiguous. This CDR3 is 15 amino acids long. The germline V gene encodes CDR1 LGHDT and CDR2 YNNKEL (reference sequence). Deletions cut 7 bases from V and 1 base from J, with 16 bases between.

This chain connects TRBV7-3 to TRBJ1-5; possibly TRBD1 for D (5 bases). CDR1 SGHTA and CDR2 FQGTGA come from the germline V gene. The CDR3 runs 15 residues. V was trimmed by 0 bases and J by 4 bases, leaving 10 bases between them. The CDR3 here is CASSLTDRYNQPQHF. In nucleotides, the CDR3 is TGTGCCAGCAGCTTAACAGACAGATATAATCAGCCCCAGCATTTT.

The chain has TRBV12-3 or TRBV12-4 and TRBJ2-3; weak D call: TRBD1 (6 bases). The CDR3 consists of 15 residues. Between the trimmed V and J ends, which lost 1 base and 3 bases, there was a span of 11 bases. The CDR3 is CASSLDRAGTDTQYF. CDR3 nucleotides: TGTGCCAGCAGTTTAGACAGGGCAGGGACAGATACGCAGTATTTT.

The chain carries TRBV29-1 and TRBJ2-7; 11 bases agree with TRBD1. Germline trimming cut 3 bases from V and 5 bases from J; bases unmatched to any gene: 0. From germline, CDR1 is SQVTM and CDR2 ANQGSEA. The CDR3 has 12 residues. CDR3 sequence reads: CSVEGQGDEQYF. DNA for the CDR3: TGCAGCGTTGAGGGACAGGGGGACGAGCAGTACTTC.

V is TRBV4-1 and J is TRBJ1-2, with TRBD1 identical over 9 bases. The CDR3 is made up of 16 amino acids. With 4 bases clipped from V and 5 bases from J, the junction kept 11 bases outside the gene matches. CDR1 and CDR2 (germline): MGHRA, YSYEKL. The CDR3, as DNA: TGCGCCAGCAGCCTTGGCCGGGACAGGGAGATGTATGGCTACACCTTC. This encodes CASSLGRDREMYGYTF.

The chain couples TRBV3-1 to TRBJ2-7; D unclear. Germline lookup yields CDR1 LGHDT and CDR2 YNNKEL (reference sequence). The V end was cut by 2 bases, the J end by 5 bases, with 10 bases between. The CDR3 length is 13 residues. The chain's CDR3 is CASSQSGPHEQYF. The DNA of the CDR3 is TGTGCCAGCAGCCAATCCGGGCCCCACGAGCAGTACTTC.

The chain combines TRBV11-3 with TRBJ2-1, with 13 bases identical to TRBD2. Trimming took 1 base from V and 8 from J; bases not matched to a gene: 8. This CDR3 is built from 17 residues. Germline loops: CDR1 SGHNT, CDR2 YENEEA. This CDR3 reads CASSLGRGLAGTDEQFF. The CDR3 DNA reads as TGTGCCAGCAGCTTAGGCCGGGGACTAGCGGGGACCGATGAGCAGTTCTTC.

CDR3 DNA sequence: TGCGCCAGCAGCCAAGAGCGAGGGAGGGAACTTAATTCACCCCTCCACTTT. Its translation: CASSQERGRELNSPLHF. The chain recombines TRBV4-1 with TRBJ1-6; D ambiguous. Germline V lookup: CDR1 MGHRA, CDR2 YSYEKL. V lost 0 bases, J lost 6 bases, and 15 bases lay in between. The CDR3 length is 17 residues.

J is TRBJ1-5 and V is TRBV6-2 or TRBV6-3, with D perhaps matching TRBD1 (5 bases). The CDR3 extends over 15 amino acids. Germline V CDR1 and CDR2: MNHEY, SVGEGT. Trimming left V 5 bases short and J 10 bases short, with 21 bases between. CDR3: CASSGTYTLSRPQHF. The CDR3 DNA sequence: TGTGCCAGCAGTGGGACCTACACCCTATCACGTCCCCAGCATTTT.

V gene TRBV5-4 combines with J gene TRBJ2-3; 13 bases align to TRBD2. The germline CDR1 and CDR2 sequences are SGHNT and YYREEE (reference sequence). The J segment lost 6 bases and the V segment lost 4 bases, leaving 8 bases of the junction unmatched. The CDR3 runs 16 residues. CDR3 sequence: CASSPGLAGAGDTQYF. The CDR3 region has the DNA TGTGCCAGCAGCCCCGGACTAGCGGGGGCCGGGGATACGCAGTATTTT.

The V call is TRBV20-1, the J call TRBJ2-1, with D perhaps matching TRBD2 (6 bases). The CDR3 spans 15 residues. V dropped 2 bases and J dropped 4 bases, with 15 bases sitting between them. Germline V gene data show CDR1 as DFQATT and CDR2 as SNEGSKA (reference sequence). CDR3 DNA: TGCAGTGCTAGACCCAGGAGCGGGCAATACAATGAGCAGTTCTTC. Its translation is CSARPRSGQYNEQFF.

V usage is TRBV7-2 and J usage is TRBJ2-2; D is perhaps TRBD1 (6 bases). V was shortened by 1 base and J by 4 bases, with 10 bases between the two germline ends. This CDR3 comprises 15 residues. Germline V gives CDR1 SGHTA, CDR2 FQGNSA. The CDR3 DNA follows: TGTGCCAGCAGCTTAGAGCAGGGGCGCACCGGGGAGCTGTTTTTT. Translation gives CASSLEQGRTGELFF.